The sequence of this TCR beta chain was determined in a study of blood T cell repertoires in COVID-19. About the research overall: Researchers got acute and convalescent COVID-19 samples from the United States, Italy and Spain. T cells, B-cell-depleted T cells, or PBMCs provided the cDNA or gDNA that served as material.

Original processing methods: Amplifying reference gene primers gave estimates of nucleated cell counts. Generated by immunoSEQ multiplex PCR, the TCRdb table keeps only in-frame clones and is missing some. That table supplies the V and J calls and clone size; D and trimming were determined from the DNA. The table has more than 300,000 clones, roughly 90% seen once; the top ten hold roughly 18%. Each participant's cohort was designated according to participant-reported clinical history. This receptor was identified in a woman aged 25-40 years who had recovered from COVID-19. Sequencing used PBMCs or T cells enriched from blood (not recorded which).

The CDR3 DNA reads TGTGCCAGCTCATCTCAGGGGGCGTACCAGTATTTT. Protein product: CASSSQGAYQYF. The chain links TRBV18 to TRBJ2-3, with 8 bases matching TRBD1. The CDR3 sequence is 12 residues long. The germline V gene encodes CDR1 KGHSH and CDR2 LQKENI. The J segment lost 12 bases and the V segment lost 5 bases, leaving 7 bases of the junction unmatched.